This T cell receptor (beta chain) was recovered during a study of Graves' ophthalmopathy and Graves' hyperthyroidism. Germline V gene sequence: CDR1 DFQATT, CDR2 SNEGSKA (reference sequence). CDR3 length: 13 residues. Trimming removed 6 bases from V and 2 bases from J, with 14 bases in between. Amplifying from RNA transcripts, the study obtained TCR beta CDR3 regions. An initial RT-PCR round employing HTBI primers preceded a second-round multiplex PCR. MiXCR, applied by TCRdb to the multiplex PCR reads, yields one record per CDR3 protein. The top ten hold less than 55% of the sample, which has about 740,000 distinct CDR3 sequences, around 40% seen once. This clonotype appeared many times.

The chain joins TRBV20-1 to TRBJ2-7; a weak D match, TRBD1 (5 bases). Sequencing input: peripheral blood. This sequence originates from an adult man with Graves' ophthalmopathy. CDR3 DNA sequence: TGCAGTGCCCCCGTAGCAGGGACCTACGAGCAGTACTTC. Its protein product is CSAPVAGTYEQYF.